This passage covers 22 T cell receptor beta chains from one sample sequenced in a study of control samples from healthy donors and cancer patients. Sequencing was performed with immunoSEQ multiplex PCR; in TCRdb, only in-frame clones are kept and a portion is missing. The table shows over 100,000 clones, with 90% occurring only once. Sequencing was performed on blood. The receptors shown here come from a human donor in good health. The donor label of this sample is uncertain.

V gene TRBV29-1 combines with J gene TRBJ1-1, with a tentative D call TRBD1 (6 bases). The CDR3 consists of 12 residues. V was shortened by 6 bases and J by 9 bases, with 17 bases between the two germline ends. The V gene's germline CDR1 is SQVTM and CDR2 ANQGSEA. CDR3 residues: CSVEGVEGKAFF. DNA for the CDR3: TGCAGCGTGGAGGGGGTAGAGGGGAAAGCTTTCTTT.

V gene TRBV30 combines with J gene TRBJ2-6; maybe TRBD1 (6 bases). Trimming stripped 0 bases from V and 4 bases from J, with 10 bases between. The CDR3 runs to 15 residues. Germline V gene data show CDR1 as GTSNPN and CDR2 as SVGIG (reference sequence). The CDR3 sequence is CAWSVGGTGANVLTF. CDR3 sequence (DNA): TGTGCCTGGAGTGTAGGGGGTACCGGGGCCAACGTCCTGACTTTC.

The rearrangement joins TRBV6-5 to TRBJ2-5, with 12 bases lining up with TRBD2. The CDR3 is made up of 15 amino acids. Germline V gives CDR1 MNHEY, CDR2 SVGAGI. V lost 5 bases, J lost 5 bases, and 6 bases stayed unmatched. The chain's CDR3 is CASSRTSGGWETQYF. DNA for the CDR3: TGTGCCAGCAGTCGAACTAGCGGGGGGTGGGAGACCCAGTACTTC.

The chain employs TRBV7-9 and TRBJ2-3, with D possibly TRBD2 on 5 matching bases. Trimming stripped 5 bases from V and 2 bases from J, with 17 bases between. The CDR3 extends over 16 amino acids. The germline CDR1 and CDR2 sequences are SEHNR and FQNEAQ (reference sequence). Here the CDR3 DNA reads TGTGCCAGCAGCGCGGGCGCACAGCCCCTCACAGATACGCAGTATTTT. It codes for CASSAGAQPLTDTQYF.

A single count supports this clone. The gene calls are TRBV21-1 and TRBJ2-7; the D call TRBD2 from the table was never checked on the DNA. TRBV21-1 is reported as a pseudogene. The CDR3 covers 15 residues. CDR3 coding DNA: TGTGCCAGCAGCAAAGCGGCGGGGGGGCTATACGAGCAGTACTTC. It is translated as CASSKAAGGLYEQYF.

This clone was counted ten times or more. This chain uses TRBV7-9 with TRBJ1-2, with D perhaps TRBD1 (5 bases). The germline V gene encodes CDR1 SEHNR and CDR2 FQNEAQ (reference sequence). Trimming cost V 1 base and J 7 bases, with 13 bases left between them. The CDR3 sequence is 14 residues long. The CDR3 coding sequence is TGTGCCAGCAGCTTAGGAGGGGACCCTACTGGCTACACCTTC. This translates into CASSLGGDPTGYTF.

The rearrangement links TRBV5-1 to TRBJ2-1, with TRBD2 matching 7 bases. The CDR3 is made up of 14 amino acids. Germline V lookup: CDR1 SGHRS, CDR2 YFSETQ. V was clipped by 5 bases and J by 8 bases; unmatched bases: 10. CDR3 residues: CASSFSGETDEQFF. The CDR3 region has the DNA TGCGCCAGCAGTTTCAGCGGGGAGACCGATGAGCAGTTCTTC.

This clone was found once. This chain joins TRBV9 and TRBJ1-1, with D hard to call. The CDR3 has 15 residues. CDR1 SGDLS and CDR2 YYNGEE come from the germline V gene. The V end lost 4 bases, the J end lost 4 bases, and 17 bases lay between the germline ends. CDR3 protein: CASSPQAGMVTEAFF. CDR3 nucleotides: TGTGCCAGCAGCCCCCAGGCGGGCATGGTCACTGAAGCTTTCTTT.

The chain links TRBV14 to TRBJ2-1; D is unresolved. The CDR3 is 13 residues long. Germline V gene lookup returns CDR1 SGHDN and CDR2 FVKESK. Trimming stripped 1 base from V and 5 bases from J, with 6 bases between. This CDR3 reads CASSQGPNNEQFF. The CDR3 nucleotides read TGTGCCAGCAGCCAAGGCCCCAACAATGAGCAGTTCTTC.

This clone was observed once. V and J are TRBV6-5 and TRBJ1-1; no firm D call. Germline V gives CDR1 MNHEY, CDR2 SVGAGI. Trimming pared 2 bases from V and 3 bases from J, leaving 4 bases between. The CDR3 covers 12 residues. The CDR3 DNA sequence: TGTGCCAGCAGTTACGGGGACACTGAAGCTTTCTTT. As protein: CASSYGDTEAFF.

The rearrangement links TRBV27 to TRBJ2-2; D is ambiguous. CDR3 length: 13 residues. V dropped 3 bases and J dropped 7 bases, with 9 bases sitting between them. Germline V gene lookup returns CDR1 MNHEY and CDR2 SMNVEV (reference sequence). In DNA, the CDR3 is TGTGCCAGCAGTTTTGTTCTCTTCGGGGAGCTGTTTTTT. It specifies CASSFVLFGELFF.

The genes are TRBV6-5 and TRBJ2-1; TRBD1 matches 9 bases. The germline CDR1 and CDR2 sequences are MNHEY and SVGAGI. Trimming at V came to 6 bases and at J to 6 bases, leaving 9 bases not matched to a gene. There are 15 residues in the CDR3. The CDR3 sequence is CASRNPGTGSNEQFF. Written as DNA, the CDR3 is TGTGCCAGCAGAAACCCCGGGACAGGGAGCAATGAGCAGTTCTTC.

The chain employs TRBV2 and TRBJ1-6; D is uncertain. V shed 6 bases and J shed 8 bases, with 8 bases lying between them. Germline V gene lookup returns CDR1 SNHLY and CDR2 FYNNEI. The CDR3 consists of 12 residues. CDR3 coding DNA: TGTGCCAGCAGGAATCAGGATTCACCCCTCCACTTT. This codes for CASRNQDSPLHF.

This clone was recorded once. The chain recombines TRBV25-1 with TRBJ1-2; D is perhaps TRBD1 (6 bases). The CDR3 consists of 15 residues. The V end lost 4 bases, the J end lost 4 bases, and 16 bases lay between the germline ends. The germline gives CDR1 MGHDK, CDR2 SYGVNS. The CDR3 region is CASSATNRVSYGYTF. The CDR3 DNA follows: TGTGCCAGCAGTGCGACCAACAGGGTTAGCTATGGCTACACCTTC.

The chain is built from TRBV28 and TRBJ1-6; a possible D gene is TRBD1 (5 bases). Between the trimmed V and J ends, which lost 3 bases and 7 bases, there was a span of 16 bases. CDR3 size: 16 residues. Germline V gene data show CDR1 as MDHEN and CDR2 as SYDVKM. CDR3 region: CASSFSTGTANSPLHF. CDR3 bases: TGTGCCAGCAGTTTTTCCACTGGGACCGCCAATTCACCCCTCCACTTT.

CDR3 in amino acids: CASSESGQNNQPQHF. The CDR3 nucleotides are TGTGCCAGCAGTGAAAGTGGTCAGAACAATCAGCCCCAGCATTTT. This chain uses TRBV6-1 with TRBJ1-5; D not resolved. The CDR3 sequence is 15 residues long. The ends were cut back, 2 bases at V and 3 bases at J, with 11 bases in the middle. Germline CDR1 reads MNHNS; CDR2 reads SASEGT.

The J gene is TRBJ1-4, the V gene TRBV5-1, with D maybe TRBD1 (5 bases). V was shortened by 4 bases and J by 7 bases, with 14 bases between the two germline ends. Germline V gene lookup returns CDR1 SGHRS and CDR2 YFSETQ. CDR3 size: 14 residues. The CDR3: CASSLGGGGEKLFF. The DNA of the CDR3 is TGCGCCAGCAGCCTCGGTGGGGGTGGTGAAAAACTGTTTTTT. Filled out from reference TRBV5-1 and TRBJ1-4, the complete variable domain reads KAGVTQTPRYLIKTRGQQVTLSCSPISGHRSVSWYQQTPGQGLQFLFEYFSETQRNKGNFPGRFSGRQFSNSRSEMNVSTLELGDSALYLCASSLGGGGEKLFFGSGTQLSVL.

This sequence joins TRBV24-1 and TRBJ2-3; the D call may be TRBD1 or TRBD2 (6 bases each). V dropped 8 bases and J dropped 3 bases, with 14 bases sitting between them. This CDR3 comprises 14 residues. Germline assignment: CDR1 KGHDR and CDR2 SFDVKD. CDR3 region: CATTPGAGTDTQYF. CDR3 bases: TGTGCCACCACCCCGGGGGCAGGGACAGATACGCAGTATTTT.

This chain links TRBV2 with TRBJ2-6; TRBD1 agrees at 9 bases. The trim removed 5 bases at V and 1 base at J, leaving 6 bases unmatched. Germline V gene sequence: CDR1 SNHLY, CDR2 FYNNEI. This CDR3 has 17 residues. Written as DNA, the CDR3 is TGTGCCAGCAGTACGGACAGGGGCATGTCTGGGGCCAACGTCCTGACTTTC. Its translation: CASSTDRGMSGANVLTF.

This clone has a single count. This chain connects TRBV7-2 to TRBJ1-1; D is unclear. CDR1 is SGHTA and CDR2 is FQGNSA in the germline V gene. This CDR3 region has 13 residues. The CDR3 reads CATRFSQSTEAFF. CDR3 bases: TGTGCTACCCGGTTTTCTCAGAGCACTGAAGCTTTCTTT.

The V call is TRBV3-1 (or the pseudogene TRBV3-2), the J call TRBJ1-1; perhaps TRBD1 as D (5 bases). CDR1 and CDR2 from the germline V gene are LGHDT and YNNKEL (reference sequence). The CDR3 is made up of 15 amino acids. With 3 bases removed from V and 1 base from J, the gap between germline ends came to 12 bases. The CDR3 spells CASSHSLGGNTEAFF. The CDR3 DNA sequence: TGTGCCAGCAGCCATTCCCTTGGGGGGAACACTGAAGCTTTCTTT.

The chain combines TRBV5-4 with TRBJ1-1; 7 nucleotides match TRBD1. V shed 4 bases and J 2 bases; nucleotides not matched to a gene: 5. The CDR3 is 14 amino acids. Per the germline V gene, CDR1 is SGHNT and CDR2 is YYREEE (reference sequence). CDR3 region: CASSARDRNTEAFF. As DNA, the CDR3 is TGTGCCAGCAGCGCTAGGGACAGAAACACTGAAGCTTTCTTT.